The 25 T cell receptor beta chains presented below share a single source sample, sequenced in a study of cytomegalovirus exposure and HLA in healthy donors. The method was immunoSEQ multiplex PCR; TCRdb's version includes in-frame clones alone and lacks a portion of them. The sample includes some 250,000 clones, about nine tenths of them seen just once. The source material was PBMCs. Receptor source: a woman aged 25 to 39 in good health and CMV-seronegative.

The CDR3 coding sequence is TGTGCCAGCAAAGGAGGGAACCAAGAGACCCAGTACTTC. Its translation: CASKGGNQETQYF. The V gene is TRBV6-5, the J gene TRBJ2-5, with D perhaps matching TRBD2 (6 bases). Looked up from germline, CDR1 is MNHEY and CDR2 is SVGAGI. V gave up 7 bases and J gave up 0 bases, with 9 bases separating them. The CDR3 consists of 13 residues.

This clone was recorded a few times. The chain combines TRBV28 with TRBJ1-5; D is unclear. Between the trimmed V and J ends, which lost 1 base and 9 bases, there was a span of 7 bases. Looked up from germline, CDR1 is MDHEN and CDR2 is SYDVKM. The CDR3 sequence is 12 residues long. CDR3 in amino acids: CASSLYRWPQHF. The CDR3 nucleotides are TGTGCCAGCAGTTTATACCGATGGCCCCAGCATTTT.

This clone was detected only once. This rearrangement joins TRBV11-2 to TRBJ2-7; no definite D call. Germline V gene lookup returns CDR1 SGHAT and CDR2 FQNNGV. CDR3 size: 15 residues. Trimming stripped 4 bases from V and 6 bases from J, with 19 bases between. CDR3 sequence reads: CASSSLDLVGFEQYF. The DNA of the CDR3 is TGTGCCAGCAGCTCCCTAGACCTAGTTGGATTCGAGCAGTACTTC.

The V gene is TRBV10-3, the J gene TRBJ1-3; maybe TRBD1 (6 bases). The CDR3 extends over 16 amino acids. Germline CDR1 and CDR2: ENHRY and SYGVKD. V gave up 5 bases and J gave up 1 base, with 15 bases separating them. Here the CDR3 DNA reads TGTGCCATCAGTACAGGGTTTAGTTCATCTGGAAACACCATATATTTT. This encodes CAISTGFSSSGNTIYF.

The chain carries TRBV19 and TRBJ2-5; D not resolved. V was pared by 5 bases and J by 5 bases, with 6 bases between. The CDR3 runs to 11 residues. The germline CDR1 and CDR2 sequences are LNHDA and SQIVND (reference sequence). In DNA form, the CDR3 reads TGTGCCAGTAGTCTTAAGGAGACCCAGTACTTC. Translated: CASSLKETQYF.

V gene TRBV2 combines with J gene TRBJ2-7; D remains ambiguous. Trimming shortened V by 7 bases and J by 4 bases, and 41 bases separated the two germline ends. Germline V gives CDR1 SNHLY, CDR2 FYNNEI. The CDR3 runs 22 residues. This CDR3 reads CASTPAHTAQAPTPPEDYEQYF. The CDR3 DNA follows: TGTGCCAGCACCCCAGCCCATACTGCCCAAGCGCCGACTCCGCCGGAAGATTACGAGCAGTACTTC. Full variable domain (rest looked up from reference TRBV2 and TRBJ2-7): EPEVTQTPSHQVTQMGQEVILRCVPISNHLYFYWYRQILGQKVEFLVSFYNNEISEKSEIFDDQFSVERPDGSNFTLKIRSTKLEDSAMYFCASTPAHTAQAPTPPEDYEQYFGPGTRLTVT.

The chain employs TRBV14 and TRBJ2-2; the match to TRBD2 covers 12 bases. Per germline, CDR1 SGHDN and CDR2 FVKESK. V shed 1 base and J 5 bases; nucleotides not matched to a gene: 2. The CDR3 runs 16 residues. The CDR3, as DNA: TGTGCCAGCAGCCAAGTTGGGACTAGCGGGACCGGGGAGCTGTTTTTT. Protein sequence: CASSQVGTSGTGELFF. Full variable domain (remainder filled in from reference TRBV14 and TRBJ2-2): EAGVTQFPSHSVIEKGQTVTLRCDPISGHDNLYWYRRVMGKEIKFLLHFVKESKQDESGMPNNRFLAERTGGTYSTLKVQPAELEDSGVYFCASSQVGTSGTGELFFGEGSRLTVL.

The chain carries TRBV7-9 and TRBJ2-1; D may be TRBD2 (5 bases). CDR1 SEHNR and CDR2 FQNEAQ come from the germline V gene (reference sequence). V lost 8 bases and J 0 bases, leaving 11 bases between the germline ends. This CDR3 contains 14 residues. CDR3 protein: CASGLTSSYNEQFF. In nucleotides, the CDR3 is TGTGCCAGCGGACTCACGAGCTCCTACAATGAGCAGTTCTTC.

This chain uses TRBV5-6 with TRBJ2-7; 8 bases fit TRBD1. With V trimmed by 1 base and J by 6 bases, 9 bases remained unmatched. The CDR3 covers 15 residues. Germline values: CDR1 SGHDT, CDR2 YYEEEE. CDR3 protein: CASSLIRGRGLEQYF. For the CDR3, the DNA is TGTGCCAGCAGCTTGATTCGCGGCAGGGGGCTCGAGCAGTACTTC.

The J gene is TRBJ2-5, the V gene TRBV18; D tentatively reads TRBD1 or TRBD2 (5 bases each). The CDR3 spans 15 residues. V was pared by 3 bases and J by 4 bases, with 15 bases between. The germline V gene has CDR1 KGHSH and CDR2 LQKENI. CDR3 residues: CASSPSLGRGETQYF. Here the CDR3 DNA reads TGTGCCAGCTCACCCTCACTAGGAAGGGGAGAGACCCAGTACTTC. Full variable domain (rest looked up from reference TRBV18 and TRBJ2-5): NAGVMQNPRHLVRRRGQEARLRCSPMKGHSHVYWYRQLPEEGLKFMVYLQKENIIDESGMPKERFSAEFPKEGPSILRIQQVVRGDSAAYFCASSPSLGRGETQYFGPGTRLLVL.

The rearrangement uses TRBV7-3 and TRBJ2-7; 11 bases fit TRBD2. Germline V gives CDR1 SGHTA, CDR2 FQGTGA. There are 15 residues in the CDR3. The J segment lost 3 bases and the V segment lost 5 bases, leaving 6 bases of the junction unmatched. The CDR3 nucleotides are TGTGCCAGCAGCATAGCGGGAGGGCCTGGCTACGAGCAGTACTTC. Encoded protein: CASSIAGGPGYEQYF.

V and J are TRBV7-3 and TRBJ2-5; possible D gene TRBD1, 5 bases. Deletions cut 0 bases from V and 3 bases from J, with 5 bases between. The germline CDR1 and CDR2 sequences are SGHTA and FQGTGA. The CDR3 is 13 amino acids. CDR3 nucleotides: TGTGCCAGCAGCTTAACAGGGGAAGAGACCCAGTACTTC. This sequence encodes CASSLTGEETQYF.

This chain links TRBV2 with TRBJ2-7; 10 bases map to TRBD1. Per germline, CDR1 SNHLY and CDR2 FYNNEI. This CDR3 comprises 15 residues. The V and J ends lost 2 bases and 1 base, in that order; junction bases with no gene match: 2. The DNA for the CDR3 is TGTGCCAGCAGTGAACGACAGGGGGCGTCCTACGAGCAGTACTTC. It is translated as CASSERQGASYEQYF.

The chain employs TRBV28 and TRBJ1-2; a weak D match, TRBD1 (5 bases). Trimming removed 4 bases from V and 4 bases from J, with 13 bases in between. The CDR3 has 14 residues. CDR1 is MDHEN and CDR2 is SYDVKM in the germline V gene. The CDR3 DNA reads TGTGCCAGCAGTTCGGGACCGCTGGTCTATGGCTACACCTTC. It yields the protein CASSSGPLVYGYTF.

CDR3 nucleotides: TGCAGCGTTGGGCAGGGGGCCGGCGAGCAGTACTTC. It is translated as CSVGQGAGEQYF. The chain combines TRBV29-1 with TRBJ2-7; TRBD1 matches at 8 bases. V shed 4 bases and J 6 bases; nucleotides not matched to a gene: 5. Germline loops: CDR1 SQVTM, CDR2 ANQGSEA. The CDR3 runs to 12 residues.

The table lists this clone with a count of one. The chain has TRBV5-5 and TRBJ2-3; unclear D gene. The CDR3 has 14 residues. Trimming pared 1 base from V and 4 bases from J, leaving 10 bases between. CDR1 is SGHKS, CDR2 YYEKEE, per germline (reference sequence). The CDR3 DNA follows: TGTGCCAGCAGCTTGTCGCCGGCCCCAGATACGCAGTATTTT. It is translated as CASSLSPAPDTQYF.

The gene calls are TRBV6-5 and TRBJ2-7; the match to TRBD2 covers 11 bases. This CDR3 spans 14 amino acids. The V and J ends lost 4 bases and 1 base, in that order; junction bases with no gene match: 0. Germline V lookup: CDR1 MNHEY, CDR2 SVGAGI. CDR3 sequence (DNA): TGTGCCAGCAGTTCTAGCGGGAGGTCCTACGAGCAGTACTTC. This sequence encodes CASSSSGRSYEQYF.

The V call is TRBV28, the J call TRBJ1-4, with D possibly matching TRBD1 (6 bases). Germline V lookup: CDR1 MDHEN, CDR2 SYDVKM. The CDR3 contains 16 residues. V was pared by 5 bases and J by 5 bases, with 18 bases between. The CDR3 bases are TGTGCCAGCAGTCAAAGCCTGACAGGCCGGAATGAAAAACTGTTTTTT. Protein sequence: CASSQSLTGRNEKLFF.

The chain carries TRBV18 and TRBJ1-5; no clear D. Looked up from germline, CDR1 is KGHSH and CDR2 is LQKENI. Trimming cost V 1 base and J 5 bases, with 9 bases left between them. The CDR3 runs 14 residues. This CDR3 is CASSPRSRDQPQHF. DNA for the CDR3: TGTGCCAGCTCACCACGGTCAAGGGATCAGCCCCAGCATTTT. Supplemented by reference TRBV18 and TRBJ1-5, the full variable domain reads NAGVMQNPRHLVRRRGQEARLRCSPMKGHSHVYWYRQLPEEGLKFMVYLQKENIIDESGMPKERFSAEFPKEGPSILRIQQVVRGDSAAYFCASSPRSRDQPQHFGDGTRLSIL.

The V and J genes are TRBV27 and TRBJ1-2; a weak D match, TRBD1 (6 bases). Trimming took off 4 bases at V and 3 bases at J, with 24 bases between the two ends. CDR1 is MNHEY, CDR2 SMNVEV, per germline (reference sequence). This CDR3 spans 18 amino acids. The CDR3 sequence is CASSYVGGPTRQHYGYTF. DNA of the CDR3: TGTGCCAGCAGTTATGTCGGGGGGCCTACGAGGCAACACTATGGCTACACCTTC.

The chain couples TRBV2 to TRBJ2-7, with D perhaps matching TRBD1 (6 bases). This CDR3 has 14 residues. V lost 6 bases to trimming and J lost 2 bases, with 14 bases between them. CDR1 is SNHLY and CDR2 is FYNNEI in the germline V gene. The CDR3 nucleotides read TGTGCCAGCAGCTCACCGGACAGTCCCTACGAGCAGTACTTC. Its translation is CASSSPDSPYEQYF.

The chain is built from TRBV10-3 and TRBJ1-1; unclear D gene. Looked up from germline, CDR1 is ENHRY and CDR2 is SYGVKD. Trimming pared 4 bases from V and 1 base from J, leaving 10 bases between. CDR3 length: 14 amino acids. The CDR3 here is CAISGVEANTEAFF. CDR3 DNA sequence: TGTGCCATCAGTGGCGTTGAGGCGAACACTGAAGCTTTCTTT.

DNA of the CDR3: TGTGCCAGCAGCCGCCAAGTCGGTGGCCCAAATGAGCAGTTCTTC. This gives the protein CASSRQVGGPNEQFF. The gene calls are TRBV7-2 and TRBJ2-1; D gene ambiguous. From germline, CDR1 is SGHTA and CDR2 FQGNSA. Trimming removed 5 bases from V and 7 bases from J, with 18 bases in between. There are 15 residues in the CDR3.

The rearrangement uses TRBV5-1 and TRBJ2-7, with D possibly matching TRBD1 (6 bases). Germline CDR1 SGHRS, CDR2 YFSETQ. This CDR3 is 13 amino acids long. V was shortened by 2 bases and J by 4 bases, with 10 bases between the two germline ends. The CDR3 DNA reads TGCGCCAGCAGCTTAACAGGGCTGTACGAGCAGTACTTC. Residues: CASSLTGLYEQYF.

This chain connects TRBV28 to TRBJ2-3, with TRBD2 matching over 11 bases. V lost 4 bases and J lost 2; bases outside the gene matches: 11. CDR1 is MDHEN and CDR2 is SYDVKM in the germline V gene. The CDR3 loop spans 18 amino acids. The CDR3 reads CASSYKPGTSGLTDTQYF. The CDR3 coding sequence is TGTGCCAGCAGTTACAAGCCTGGGACTAGCGGACTCACAGATACGCAGTATTTT.